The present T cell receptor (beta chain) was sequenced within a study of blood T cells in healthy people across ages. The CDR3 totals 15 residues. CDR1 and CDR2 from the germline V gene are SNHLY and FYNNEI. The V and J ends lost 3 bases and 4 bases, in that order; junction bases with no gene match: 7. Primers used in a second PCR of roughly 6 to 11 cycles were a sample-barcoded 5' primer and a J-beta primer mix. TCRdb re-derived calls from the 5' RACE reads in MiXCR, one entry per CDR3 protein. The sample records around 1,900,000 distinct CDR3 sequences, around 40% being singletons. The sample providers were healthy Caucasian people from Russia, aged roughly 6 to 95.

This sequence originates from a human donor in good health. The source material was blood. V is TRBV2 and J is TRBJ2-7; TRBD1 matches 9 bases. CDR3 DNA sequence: TGTGCCAGCAGTGACAATGAGGGACAGGGATACGAGCAGTACTTC. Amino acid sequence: CASSDNEGQGYEQYF.